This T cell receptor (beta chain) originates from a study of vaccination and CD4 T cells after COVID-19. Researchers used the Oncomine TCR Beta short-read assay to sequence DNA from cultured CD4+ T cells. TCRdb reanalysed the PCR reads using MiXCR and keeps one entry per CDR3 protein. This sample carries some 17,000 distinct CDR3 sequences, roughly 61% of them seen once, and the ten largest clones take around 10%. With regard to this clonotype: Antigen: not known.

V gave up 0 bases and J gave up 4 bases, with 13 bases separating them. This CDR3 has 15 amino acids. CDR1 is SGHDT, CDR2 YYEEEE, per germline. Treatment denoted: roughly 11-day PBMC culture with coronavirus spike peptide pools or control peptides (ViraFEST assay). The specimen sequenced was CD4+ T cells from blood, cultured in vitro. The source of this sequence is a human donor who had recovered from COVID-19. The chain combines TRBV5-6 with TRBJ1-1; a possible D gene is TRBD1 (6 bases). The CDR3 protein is CASSLGLGGPTEAFF. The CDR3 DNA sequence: TGTGCCAGCAGCTTGGGATTGGGGGGGCCCACTGAAGCTTTCTTT.